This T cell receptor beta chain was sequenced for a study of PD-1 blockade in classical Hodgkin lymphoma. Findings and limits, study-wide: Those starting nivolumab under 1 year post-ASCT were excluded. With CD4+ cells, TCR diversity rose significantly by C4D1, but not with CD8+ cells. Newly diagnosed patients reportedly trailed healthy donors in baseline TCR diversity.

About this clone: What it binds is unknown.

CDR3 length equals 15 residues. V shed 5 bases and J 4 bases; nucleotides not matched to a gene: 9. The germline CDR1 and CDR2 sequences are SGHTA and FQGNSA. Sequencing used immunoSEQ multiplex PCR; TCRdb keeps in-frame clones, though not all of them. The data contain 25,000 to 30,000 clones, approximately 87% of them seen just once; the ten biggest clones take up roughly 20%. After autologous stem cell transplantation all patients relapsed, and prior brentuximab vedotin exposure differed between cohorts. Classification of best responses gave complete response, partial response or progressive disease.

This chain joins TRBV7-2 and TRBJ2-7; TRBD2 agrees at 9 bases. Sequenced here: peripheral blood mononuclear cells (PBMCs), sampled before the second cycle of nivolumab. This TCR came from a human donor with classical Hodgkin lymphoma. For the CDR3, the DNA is TGTGCCAGCAGCCTACAGGTAGCGGGAGTTTACGAGCAGTACTTC. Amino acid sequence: CASSLQVAGVYEQYF.